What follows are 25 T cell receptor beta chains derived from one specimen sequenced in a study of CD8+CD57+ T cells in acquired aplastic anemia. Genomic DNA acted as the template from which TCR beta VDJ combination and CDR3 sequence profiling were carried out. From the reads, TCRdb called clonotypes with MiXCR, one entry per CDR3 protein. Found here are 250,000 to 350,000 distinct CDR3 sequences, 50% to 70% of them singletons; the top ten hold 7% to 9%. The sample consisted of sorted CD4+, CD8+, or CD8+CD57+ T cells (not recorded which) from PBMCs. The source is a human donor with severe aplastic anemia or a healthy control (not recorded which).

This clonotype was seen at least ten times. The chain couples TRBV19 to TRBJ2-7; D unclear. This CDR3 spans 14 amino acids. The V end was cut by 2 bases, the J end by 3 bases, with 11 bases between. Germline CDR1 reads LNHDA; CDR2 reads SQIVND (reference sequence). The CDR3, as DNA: TGTGCCAGTAGTATATCCAATCAAGACTACGAGCAGTACTTC. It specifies CASSISNQDYEQYF.

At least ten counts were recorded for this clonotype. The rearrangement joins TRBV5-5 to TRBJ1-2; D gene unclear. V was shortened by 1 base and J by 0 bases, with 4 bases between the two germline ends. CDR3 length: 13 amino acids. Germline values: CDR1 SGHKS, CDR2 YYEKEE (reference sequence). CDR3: CASSLLTNYGYTF. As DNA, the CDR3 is TGTGCCAGCAGCTTGTTAACTAACTATGGCTACACCTTC.

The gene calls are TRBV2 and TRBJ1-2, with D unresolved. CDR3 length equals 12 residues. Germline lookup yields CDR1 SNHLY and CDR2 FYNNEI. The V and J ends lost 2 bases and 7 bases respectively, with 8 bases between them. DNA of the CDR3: TGTGCCAGCAGTGAAAGTGCCTTTGGCTACACCTTC. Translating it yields CASSESAFGYTF.

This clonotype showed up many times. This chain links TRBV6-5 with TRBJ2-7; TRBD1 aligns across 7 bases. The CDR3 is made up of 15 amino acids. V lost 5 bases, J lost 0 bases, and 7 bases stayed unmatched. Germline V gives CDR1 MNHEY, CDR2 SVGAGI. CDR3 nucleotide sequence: TGTGCCAGCAGTCGGACAGGCGATAGCTCCTACGAGCAGTACTTC. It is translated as CASSRTGDSSYEQYF.

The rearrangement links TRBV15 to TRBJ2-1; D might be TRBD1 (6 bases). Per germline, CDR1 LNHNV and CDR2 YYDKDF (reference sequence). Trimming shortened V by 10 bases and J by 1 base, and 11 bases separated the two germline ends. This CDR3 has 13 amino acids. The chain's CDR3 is CAISQGSYNEQFF. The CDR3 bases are TGTGCCATCAGTCAGGGGTCCTACAATGAGCAGTTCTTC.

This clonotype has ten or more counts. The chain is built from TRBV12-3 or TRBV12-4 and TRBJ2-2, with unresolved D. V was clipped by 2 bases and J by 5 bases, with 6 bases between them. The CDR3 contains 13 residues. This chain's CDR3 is CASSLMATGELFF. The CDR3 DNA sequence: TGTGCCAGCAGTTTAATGGCAACCGGGGAGCTGTTTTTT.

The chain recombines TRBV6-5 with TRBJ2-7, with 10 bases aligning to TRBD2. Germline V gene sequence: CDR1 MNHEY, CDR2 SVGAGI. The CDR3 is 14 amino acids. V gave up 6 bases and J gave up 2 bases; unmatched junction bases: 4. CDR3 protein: CASRSLAGAYEQYF. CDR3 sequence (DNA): TGTGCCAGCAGGTCCCTAGCGGGGGCCTACGAGCAGTACTTC.

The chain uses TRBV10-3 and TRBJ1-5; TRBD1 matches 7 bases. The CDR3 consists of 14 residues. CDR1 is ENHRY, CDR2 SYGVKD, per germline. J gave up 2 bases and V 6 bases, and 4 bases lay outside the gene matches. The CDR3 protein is CAISVDRGNQPQHF. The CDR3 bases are TGTGCCATCAGCGTTGACAGGGGCAATCAGCCCCAGCATTTT.

CDR3 in DNA: TGTGCCACCAGCAGGGAGACAGATACGAACACTGAAGCTTTCTTT. Residues: CATSRETDTNTEAFF. The gene calls are TRBV15 and TRBJ1-1; D perhaps matches TRBD1 (5 bases). This CDR3 is built from 15 residues. CDR1 LNHNV and CDR2 YYDKDF come from the germline V gene (reference sequence). The ends were cut back, 3 bases at V and 1 base at J, with 12 bases in the middle. Drawing the rest from reference TRBV15 and TRBJ1-1, the complete variable domain is DAMVIQNPRYQVTQFGKPVTLSCSQTLNHNVMYWYQQKSSQAPKLLFHYYDKDFNNEADTPDNFQSRRPNTSFCFLDIRSPGLGDTAMYLCATSRETDTNTEAFFGQGTRLTVV.

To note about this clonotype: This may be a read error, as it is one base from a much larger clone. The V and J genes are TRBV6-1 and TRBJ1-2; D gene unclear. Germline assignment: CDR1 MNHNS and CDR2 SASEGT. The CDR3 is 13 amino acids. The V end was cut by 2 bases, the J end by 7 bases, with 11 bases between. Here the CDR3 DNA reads TGTGCCAGCAGTGAAATAGGGTTTAGTGGCTACACCTTC. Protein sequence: CASSEIGFSGYTF.

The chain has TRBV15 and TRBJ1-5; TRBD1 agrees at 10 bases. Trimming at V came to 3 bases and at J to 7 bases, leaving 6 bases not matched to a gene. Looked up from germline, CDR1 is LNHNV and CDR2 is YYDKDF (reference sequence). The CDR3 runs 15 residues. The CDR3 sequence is CATSRGGTGAQPQHF. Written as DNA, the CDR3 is TGTGCCACCAGCAGGGGAGGGACAGGGGCACAGCCCCAGCATTTT.

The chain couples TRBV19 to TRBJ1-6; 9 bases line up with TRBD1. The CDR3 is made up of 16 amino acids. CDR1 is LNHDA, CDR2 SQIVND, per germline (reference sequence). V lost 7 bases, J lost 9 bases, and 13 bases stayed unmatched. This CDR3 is CASTMTGQGLRSPLHF. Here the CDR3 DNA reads TGTGCCAGTACCATGACCGGACAGGGGCTGCGTTCACCCCTCCACTTT.

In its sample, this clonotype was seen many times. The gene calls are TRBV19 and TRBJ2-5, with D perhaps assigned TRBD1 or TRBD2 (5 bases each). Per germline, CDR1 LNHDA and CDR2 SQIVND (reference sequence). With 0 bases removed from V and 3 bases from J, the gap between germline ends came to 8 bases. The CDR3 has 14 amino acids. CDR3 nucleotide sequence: TGTGCCAGTAGTATAGAGGGACCCAAAGAGACCCAGTACTTC. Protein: CASSIEGPKETQYF. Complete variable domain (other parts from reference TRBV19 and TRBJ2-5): DGGITQSPKYLFRKEGQNVTLSCEQNLNHDAMYWYRQDPGQGLRLIYYSQIVNDFQKGDIAEGYSVSREKKESFPLTVTSAQKNPTAFYLCASSIEGPKETQYFGPGTRLLVL.

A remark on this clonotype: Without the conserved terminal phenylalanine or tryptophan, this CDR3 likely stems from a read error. CDR3 sequence (DNA): TGTGCCAGCAGCCTTGGGACAGACTGGAACACTGAAGCTTTCTCT. This codes for CASSLGTDWNTEAFS. V is TRBV3-1 and J is TRBJ1-1, with 7 bases lining up with TRBD1. This CDR3 has 15 amino acids. V shed 4 bases, J shed 1 base, and the junction held 6 bases outside the gene matches. Per germline, CDR1 LGHDT and CDR2 YNNKEL (reference sequence).

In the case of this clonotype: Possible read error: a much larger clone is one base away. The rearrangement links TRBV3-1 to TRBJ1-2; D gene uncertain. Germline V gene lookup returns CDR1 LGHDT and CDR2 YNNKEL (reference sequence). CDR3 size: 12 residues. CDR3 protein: CAGSQGDYGYTF. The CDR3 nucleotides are TGTGCCGGCAGCCAAGGAGATTATGGCTACACCTTC. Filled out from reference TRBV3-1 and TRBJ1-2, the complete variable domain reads DTAVSQTPKYLVTQMGNDKSIKCEQNLGHDTMYWYKQDSKKFLKIMFSYNNKELIINETVPNRFSPKSPDKAHLNLHINSLELGDSAVYFCAGSQGDYGYTFGSGTRLTVV.

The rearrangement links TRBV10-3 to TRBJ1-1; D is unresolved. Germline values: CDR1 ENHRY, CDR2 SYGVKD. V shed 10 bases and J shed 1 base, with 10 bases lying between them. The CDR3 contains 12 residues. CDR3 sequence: CASKSGNTEAFF. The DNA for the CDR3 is TGTGCCAGCAAGAGTGGGAACACTGAAGCTTTCTTT.

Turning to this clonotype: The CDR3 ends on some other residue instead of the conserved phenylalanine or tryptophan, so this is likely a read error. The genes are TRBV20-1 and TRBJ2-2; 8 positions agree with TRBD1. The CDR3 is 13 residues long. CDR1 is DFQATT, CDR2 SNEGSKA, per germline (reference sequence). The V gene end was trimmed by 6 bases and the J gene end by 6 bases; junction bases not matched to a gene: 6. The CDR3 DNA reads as TGCAGTGCCCGAGGACAGGGACCCGGGGAGCTGTTTTCT. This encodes CSARGQGPGELFS.

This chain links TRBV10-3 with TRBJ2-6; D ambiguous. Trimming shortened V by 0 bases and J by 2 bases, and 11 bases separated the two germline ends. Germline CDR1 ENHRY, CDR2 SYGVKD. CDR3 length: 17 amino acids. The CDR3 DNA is TGTGCCATCAGTGAGTCCCCAGGTGGCACTGGGGCCAACGTCCTGACTTTC. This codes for CAISESPGGTGANVLTF.

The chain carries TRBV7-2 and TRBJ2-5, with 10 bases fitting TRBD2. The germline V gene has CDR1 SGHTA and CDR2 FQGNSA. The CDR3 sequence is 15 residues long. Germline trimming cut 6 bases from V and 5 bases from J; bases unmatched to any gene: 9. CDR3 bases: TGTGCCAGCAGGCACGAGCGGGGGGGGGGGGAGACCCAGTACTTC. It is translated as CASRHERGGGETQYF.

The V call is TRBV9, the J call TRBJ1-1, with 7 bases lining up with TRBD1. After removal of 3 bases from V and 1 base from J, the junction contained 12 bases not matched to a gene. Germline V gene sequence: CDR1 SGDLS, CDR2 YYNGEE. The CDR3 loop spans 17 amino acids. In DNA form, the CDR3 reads TGTGCCAGCAGCGATCGTGAGGGACAGTTTCAGAACACTGAAGCTTTCTTT. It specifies CASSDREGQFQNTEAFF.

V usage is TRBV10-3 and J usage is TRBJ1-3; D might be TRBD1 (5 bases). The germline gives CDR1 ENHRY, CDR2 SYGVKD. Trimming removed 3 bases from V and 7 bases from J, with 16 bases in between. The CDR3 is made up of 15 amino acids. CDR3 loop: CAISDPDRGMNTIYF. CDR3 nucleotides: TGTGCCATCAGTGATCCTGACCGGGGGATGAACACCATATATTTT.

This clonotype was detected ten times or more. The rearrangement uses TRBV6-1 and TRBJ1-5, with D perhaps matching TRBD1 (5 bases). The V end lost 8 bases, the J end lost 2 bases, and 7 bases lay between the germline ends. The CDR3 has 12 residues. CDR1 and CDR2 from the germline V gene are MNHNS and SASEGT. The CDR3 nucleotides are TGTGCCAGCTCCAGGGGCAATCAGCCCCAGCATTTT. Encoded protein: CASSRGNQPQHF.

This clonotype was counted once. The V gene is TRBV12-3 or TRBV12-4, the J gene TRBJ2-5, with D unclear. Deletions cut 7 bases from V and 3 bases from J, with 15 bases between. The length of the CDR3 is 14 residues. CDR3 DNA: TGTGCCAGCAAGAGGCCGGACCGAGAAGAGACCCAGTACTTC. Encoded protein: CASKRPDREETQYF.

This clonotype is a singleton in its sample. The CDR3 reads CASSGGGLGRYEQYF. The CDR3 nucleotides are TGTGCCAGCAGCGGCGGAGGCCTTGGTCGCTACGAGCAGTACTTC. The genes are TRBV11-2 and TRBJ2-7; tentatively, D is TRBD2 (5 bases). Germline CDR1 and CDR2: SGHAT and FQNNGV. CDR3 length equals 15 residues. Trimming took 5 bases from V and 3 from J, leaving 17 bases between them.

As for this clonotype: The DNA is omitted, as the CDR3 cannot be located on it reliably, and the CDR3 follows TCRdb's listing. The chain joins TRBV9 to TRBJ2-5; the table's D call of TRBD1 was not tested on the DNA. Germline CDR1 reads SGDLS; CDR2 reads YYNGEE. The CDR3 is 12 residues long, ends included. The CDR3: CASSVAIGTEYF.